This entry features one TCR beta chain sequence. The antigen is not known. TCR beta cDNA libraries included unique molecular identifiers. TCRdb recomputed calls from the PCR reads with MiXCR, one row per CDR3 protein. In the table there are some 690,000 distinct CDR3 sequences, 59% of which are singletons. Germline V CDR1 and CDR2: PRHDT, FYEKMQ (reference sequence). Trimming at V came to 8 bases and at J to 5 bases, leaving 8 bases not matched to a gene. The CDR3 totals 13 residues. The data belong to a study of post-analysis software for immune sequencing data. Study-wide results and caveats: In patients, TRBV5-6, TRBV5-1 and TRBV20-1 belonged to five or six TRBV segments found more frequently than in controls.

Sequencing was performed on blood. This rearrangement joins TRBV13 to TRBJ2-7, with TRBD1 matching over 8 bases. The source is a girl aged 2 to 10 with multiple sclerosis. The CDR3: CASQQGATNEQYF. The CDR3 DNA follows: TGTGCCAGCCAGCAGGGGGCAACGAACGAGCAGTACTTC.